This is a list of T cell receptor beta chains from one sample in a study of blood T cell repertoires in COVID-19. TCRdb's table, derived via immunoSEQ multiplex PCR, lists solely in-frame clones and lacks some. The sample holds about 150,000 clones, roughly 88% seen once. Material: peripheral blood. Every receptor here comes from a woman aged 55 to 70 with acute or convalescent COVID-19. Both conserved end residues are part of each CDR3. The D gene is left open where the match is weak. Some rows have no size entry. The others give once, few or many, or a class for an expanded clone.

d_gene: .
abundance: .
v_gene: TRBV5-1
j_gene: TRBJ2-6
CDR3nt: TGCGCCAGCAGCTTGTCCCCATCTGGGGCCAACGTCCTGACTTTC
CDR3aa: CASSLSPSGANVLTF

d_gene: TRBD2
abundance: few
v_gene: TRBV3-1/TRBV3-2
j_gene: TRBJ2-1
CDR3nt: TGTGCCAGCAGCCAGCGGGGGGGCCTCAATGAGCAGTTCTTC
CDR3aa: CASSQRGGLNEQFF

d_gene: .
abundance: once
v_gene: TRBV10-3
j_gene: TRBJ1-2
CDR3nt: TGTGCCATCAGTATCCCAGGGGAGCACTATGGCTACACCTTC
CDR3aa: CAISIPGEHYGYTF

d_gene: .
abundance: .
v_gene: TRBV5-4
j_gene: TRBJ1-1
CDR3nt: TGTGCCAGCAGCCCCGACACAGGGATCACTGAAGCTTTCTTT
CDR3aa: CASSPDTGITEAFF

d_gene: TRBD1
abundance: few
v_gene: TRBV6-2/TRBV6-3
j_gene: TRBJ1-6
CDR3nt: TGTGCCAGCAGCCAGGGATCGGGACAGAAGTTTCATAATTCACCCCTCCACTTT
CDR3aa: CASSQGSGQKFHNSPLHF

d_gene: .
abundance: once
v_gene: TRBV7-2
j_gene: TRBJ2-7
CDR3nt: TGTGCCAGCAGCCCGCAGGGCAGGGTCTCCTACGAGCAGTACTTC
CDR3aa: CASSPQGRVSYEQYF

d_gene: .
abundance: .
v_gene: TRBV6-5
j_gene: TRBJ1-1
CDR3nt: TGTGCCAGCAGTTACACGCGCATGAACACTGAAGCTTTCTTT
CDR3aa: CASSYTRMNTEAFF

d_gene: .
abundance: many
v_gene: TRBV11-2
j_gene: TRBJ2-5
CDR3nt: TGTGCCAGCAGCTTAGTAAACAGTAAAGAGACCCAGTACTTC
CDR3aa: CASSLVNSKETQYF

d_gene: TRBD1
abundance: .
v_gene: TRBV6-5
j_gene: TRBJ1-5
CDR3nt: TGTGCCAGCAGTTTAGACAGGGGACAGCCCCAGCATTTT
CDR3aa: CASSLDRGQPQHF

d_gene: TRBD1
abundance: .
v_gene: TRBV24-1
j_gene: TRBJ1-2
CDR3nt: TGTGCCACCAGTGATTTGCAGGGGGGAATCTATGGCTACACCTTC
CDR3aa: CATSDLQGGIYGYTF

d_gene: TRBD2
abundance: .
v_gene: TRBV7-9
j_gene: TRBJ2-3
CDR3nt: TGTGCCAGCAGCTTAGGAGCGGGGTGGGATACGCAGTATTTT
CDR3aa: CASSLGAGWDTQYF

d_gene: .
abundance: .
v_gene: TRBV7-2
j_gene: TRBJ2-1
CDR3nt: TGTGCCAGCAGCTTAGGCAGGGGATCCTACAATGAGCAGTTCTTC
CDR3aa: CASSLGRGSYNEQFF

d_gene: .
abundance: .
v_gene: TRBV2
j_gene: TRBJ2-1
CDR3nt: TGTGCCAGTGGAATAGGGGGGGGCCGAGGCGAGTTCTTC
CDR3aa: CASGIGGGRGEFF

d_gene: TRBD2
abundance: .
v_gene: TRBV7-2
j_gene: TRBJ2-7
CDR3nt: TGTGCCAGCAGCTTAGTCGGCGGGGGGAACTCCTACGAGCAGTACTTC
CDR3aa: CASSLVGGGNSYEQYF

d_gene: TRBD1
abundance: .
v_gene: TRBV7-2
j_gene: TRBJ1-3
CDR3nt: TGTGCCAGCAGCATAGGACAGGGCGGAAACACCATATATTTT
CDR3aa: CASSIGQGGNTIYF

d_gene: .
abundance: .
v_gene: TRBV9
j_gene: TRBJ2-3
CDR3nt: TGTGCCAGCAGCCCTCGTTTAGATACGCAGTATTTT
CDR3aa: CASSPRLDTQYF

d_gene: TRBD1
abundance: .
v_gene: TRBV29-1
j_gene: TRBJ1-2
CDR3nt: TGCAGCGGAAGACGACAGGGCCAGGATGGCTACACCTTC
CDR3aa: CSGRRQGQDGYTF

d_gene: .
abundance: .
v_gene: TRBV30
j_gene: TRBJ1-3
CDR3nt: TGTGCCTGGAGTGTAGGTACAGCAAACACCATATATTTT
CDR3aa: CAWSVGTANTIYF

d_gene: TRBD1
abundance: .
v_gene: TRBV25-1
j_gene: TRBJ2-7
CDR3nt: TGTGCCAGCAGTCGGACAGGGGGATCCGAGCAGTACTTC
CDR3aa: CASSRTGGSEQYF

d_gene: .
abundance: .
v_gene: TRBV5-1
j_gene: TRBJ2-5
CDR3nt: TGCGCCAGCAGCCCCGGACCGGGCCAGGGACAAGAGACCCAGTACTTC
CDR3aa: CASSPGPGQGQETQYF

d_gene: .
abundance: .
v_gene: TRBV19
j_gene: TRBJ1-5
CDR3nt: TGTGCCACTTGGAATCAGGGTAGCAATCAGCCCCAGCATTTT
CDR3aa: CATWNQGSNQPQHF

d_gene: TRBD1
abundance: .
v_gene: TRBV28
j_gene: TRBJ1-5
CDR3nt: TGTGCCAGCAGTTTACGGACAGGGGTCCAGCCCCAGCATTTT
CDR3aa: CASSLRTGVQPQHF

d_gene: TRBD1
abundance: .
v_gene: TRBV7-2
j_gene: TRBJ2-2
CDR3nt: TGTGCCAGCAGCTTAAACCCCCCAGGGGGCGAAAACACCGGGGAGCTGTTTTTT
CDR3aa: CASSLNPPGGENTGELFF

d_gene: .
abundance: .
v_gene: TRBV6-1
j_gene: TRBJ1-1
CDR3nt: TGTGCCAGCAGTTCCGTCCAGGGGAACACTGAAGCTTTCTTT
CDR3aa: CASSSVQGNTEAFF

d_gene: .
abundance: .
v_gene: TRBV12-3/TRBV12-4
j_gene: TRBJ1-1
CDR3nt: TGTGCCAGCAGTCAGGGGACGAACACTGAAGCTTTCTTT
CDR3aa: CASSQGTNTEAFF

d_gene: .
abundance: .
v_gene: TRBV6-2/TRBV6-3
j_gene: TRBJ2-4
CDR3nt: TGTGCCAGCAGTTCTTTAGCACGGCTGGAAGCCAAAAACATTCAGTACTTC
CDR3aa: CASSSLARLEAKNIQYF

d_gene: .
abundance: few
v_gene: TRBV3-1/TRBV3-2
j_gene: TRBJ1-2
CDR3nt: TGTGCCAGCAGCCAACCGGGGTATGGCTACACCTTC
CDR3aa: CASSQPGYGYTF

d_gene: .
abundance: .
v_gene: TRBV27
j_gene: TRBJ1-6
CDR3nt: TGTGCCAGCAGTTTGCGGCCAAATTCACCCCTCCACTTT
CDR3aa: CASSLRPNSPLHF

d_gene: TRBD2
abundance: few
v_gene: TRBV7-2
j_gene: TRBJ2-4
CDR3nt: TGTGCCAGCAGCTTAGTGGTTAGCGGGGGGGCCAAAAACATTCAGTACTTC
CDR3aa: CASSLVVSGGAKNIQYF

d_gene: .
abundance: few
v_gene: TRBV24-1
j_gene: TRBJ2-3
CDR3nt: TGTGCCACCAGGGACACCTTAACAGATACGCAGTATTTT
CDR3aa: CATRDTLTDTQYF

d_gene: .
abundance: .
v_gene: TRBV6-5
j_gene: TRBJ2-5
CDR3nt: TGTGCCAGCAGCCCCGGGACTTCCCAAGAGACCCAGTACTTC
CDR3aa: CASSPGTSQETQYF

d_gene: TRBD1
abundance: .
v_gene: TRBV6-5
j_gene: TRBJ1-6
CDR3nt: TGTGCCAGCAGTCCTTTACAGGGGGCTAATTCACCCCTCCACTTT
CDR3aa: CASSPLQGANSPLHF

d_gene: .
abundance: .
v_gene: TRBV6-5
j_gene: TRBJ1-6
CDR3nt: TGTGCCAGCAGTTACCCTCGGGGGCCCCTCCACTTT
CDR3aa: CASSYPRGPLHF

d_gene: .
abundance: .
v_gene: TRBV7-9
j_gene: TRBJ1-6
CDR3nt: TGTGCCAGCAGCTTACGGGATTTCGGGAATTCACCCCTCCACTTT
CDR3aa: CASSLRDFGNSPLHF

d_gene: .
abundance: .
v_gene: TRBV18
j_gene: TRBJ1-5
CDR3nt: TGTGCCAGCTCACCTGCCTCCGGGGAAAATCAGCCCCAGCATTTT
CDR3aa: CASSPASGENQPQHF

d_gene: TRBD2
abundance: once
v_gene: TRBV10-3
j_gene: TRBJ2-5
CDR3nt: TGTGCCAGCGGACTAGCGGGGGGGCAAGAGACCCAGTACTTC
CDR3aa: CASGLAGGQETQYF

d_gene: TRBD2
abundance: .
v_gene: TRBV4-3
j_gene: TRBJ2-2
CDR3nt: TGCGCCAGCAGCCACCGAGGACTAGCGGGGGCAACGAACACCGGGGAGCTGTTTTTT
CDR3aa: CASSHRGLAGATNTGELFF

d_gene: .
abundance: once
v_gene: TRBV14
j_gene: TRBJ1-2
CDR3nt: TGTGCCAGCAGCCCCCACATCTATGGCTACACCTTC
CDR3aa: CASSPHIYGYTF

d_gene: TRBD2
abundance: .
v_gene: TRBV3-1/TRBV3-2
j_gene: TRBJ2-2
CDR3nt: TGTGCCAGCAGCGTAACTAGCGCTCTTTTCACCGGGGAGCTGTTTTTT
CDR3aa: CASSVTSALFTGELFF

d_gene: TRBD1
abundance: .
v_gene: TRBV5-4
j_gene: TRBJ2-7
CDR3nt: TGTGCCAGCAGCAGGGGACAGGGAATCTACGAGCAGTACTTC
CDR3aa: CASSRGQGIYEQYF

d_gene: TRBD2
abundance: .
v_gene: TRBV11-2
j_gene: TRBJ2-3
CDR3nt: TGTGCCAGCAGCGGCGGGTTAGCGGGGGGGCGAAATACGCAGTATTTT
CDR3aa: CASSGGLAGGRNTQYF

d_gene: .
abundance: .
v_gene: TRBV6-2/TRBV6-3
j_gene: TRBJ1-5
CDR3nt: TGTGCCAGCAGTCCCACTCTGACGTGGAGATATAGCAATCAGCCCCAGCATTTT
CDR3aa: CASSPTLTWRYSNQPQHF

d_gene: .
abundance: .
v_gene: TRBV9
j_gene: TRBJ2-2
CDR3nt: TGTGCCAGCAGCGTAGTCGGGGGTGGAACCGGGGAGCTGTTTTTT
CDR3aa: CASSVVGGGTGELFF

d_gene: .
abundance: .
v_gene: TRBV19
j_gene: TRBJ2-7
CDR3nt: TGTGCCAGTAGTCCGTCTGACAGCCCCAAAACCTACGAGCAGTACTTC
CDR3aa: CASSPSDSPKTYEQYF

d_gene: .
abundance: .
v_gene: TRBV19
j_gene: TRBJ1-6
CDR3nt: TGTGCCACTACCTTCTCCTATAATTCACCCCTCCACTTT
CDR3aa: CATTFSYNSPLHF

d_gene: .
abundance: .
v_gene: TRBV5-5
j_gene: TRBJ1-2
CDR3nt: TGTGCCAGCAGCGTGAGCGCCGGATGGTATGGCTACACCTTC
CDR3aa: CASSVSAGWYGYTF

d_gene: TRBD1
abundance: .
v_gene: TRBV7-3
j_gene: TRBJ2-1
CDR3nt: TGTGCCAGCAGCTTAGGGACAGGGACCTACAATGAGCAGTTCTTC
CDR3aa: CASSLGTGTYNEQFF

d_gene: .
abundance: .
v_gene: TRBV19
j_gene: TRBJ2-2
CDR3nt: TGTGCCAGTAGTATAGAATGGACTCTCTCCACCGGGGAGCTGTTTTTT
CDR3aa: CASSIEWTLSTGELFF

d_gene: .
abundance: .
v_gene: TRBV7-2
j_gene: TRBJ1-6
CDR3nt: TGTGCCAGCAGCTTAACCCCGGGGGGGGCCAATTCACCCCTCCACTTT
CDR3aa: CASSLTPGGANSPLHF

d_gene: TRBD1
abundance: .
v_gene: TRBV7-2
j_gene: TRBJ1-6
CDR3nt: TGTGCCAGCAGCTTACGACAGGGGATACGGGTCCTCCACTTT
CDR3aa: CASSLRQGIRVLHF